Below, 7 T cell receptor beta chains from the same sample are listed, as sequenced in a study of T cell clonality in common variable immunodeficiency. TCRdb keeps only in-frame clones here, not all; method: immunoSEQ multiplex PCR. This set yields about 42,000 clones and no singletons; the top ten hold 1.3% to 1.5%. The sample taken for sequencing was peripheral blood mononuclear cells. The receptors come from a person aged 18 to 70 in good health.

The table lists this clone with a few counts. The sequenced fragment ends 3 residues before the CDR3 boundary, so the rest is inferred from the germline J gene. The gene calls are TRBV30 and TRBJ1-4, with 7 bases fitting TRBD1. This CDR3 comprises 14 residues. Germline V CDR1 and CDR2: GTSNPN, SVGIG (reference sequence). With 6 bases clipped from V and 0 bases from J, the junction kept 4 bases outside the gene matches. The CDR3 DNA, read in part, is TGTGCCTGCGACAGGGTTGCAACTAATGAAAAA. The encoded protein is CACDRVATNEK. The CDR3, in full, reads CACDRVATNEKLFF.

The table lists this clone with a few counts. Coverage ceases 3 residues before the CDR3 finishes, and the germline J gene fills in the end. The chain has TRBV5-1 and TRBJ2-3; 9 positions match TRBD2. After removal of 0 bases from V and 2 bases from J, the junction contained 4 bases not matched to a gene. Germline-derived CDR1 and CDR2 are SGHRS and YFSETQ. The CDR3 runs to 16 residues. The covered CDR3 bases are TGCGCCAGCAGCTTGGGAACTAGCGGGCTCACAGATACG. Translating gives CASSLGTSGLTDT. The CDR3 in its entirety is CASSLGTSGLTDTQYF.

This clone showed up many times. The read gets to within 3 residues of the CDR3 end, and the germline J gene fills in the rest. The rearrangement uses TRBV28 and TRBJ2-3, with D perhaps TRBD1 (6 bases). Trimming took off 4 bases at V and 1 base at J, with 15 bases between the two ends. The length of the CDR3 is 16 residues. Germline V CDR1 and CDR2: MDHEN, SYDVKM. CDR3 sequence reads: CASSYTQGAGTDTQYF. CDR3 bases read: TGTGCCAGCAGTTACACACAGGGAGCTGGCACAGATACG.

This clone came up a few times. The read is 3 residues too short to cover the CDR3 end, so that end is filled in from the germline J gene. The chain joins TRBV5-1 to TRBJ2-7; TRBD2 matches 11 bases. Losses at the gene ends were 5 bases for V and 4 bases for J; bases not matched to a gene: 14. CDR1 is SGHRS and CDR2 is YFSETQ in the germline V gene. CDR3 size: 17 residues. CDR3 residues: CASSSEAGSGRGYEQYF. CDR3 DNA (partial): TGCGCCAGCAGTTCCGAGGCGGGTAGCGGGAGGGGGTACGAG. The full variable domain, rest sourced from reference TRBV5-1 and TRBJ2-7, is KAGVTQTPRYLIKTRGQQVTLSCSPISGHRSVSWYQQTPGQGLQFLFEYFSETQRNKGNFPGRFSGRQFSNSRSEMNVSTLELGDSALYLCASSSEAGSGRGYEQYFGPGTRLTVT.

The sample holds many counts of this clone. The CDR3 loop is CSVSVTDTQYF. Partial CDR3 DNA: TGCAGTGTAAGCGTCACAGATACG. This chain connects TRBV20-1 to TRBJ2-3; D gene unclear. From the germline J gene comes the end of the CDR3, since the read stops 3 residues before it. CDR3 length equals 11 residues. V lost 7 bases, J lost 2 bases, and 7 bases lay in between. Looked up from germline, CDR1 is DFQATT and CDR2 is SNEGSKA (reference sequence).

This clone came up many times. Read data end 3 residues before the CDR3 end; the end is taken from the germline J gene. This chain joins TRBV7-3 and TRBJ2-1, with D perhaps matching TRBD1 (5 bases). V dropped 5 bases and J dropped 0 bases, with 11 bases sitting between them. CDR1 is SGHTA and CDR2 is FQGTGA in the germline V gene. The CDR3 has 15 amino acids. The CDR3 sequence is CASSPDRISYNEQFF. The sequenced CDR3 bases are TGTGCCAGCAGCCCTGACAGAATCTCCTACAATGAG.

This clone was counted at least ten times. The sequence runs out 3 residues before the end of the CDR3; the remainder is reconstructed from the germline J gene. The chain joins TRBV9 to TRBJ2-5; possible D gene TRBD1, 6 bases. The CDR3 extends over 16 amino acids. In germline, CDR1 is SGDLS, CDR2 YYNGEE. Trimming took 2 bases from V and 2 from J, leaving 16 bases between them. The CDR3 protein is CASSVRQDLRQETQYF. The DNA read from the CDR3 is TGTGCCAGCAGCGTTCGACAGGATCTTCGGCAAGAGACC.